The sequence of this T cell receptor (beta chain) was determined in a study of T-cell reconstitution after alpha-beta-depleted transplantation in children (TCRdb year 2016). For the study in its entirety: T-cell immune reconstitution after TCRalphabeta/CD19-depleted allogeneic hematopoietic cell transplantation in children was quantitatively tracked in the study by means of TCR repertoire profiling.

The library came from PCR. TCRdb lists the instrument as Illumina HiSeq 2500. Molecular barcoding was employed in the preparation of TCR libraries, with unique molecular identifiers being used to normalize TCRbeta repertoire quantification. TCRdb cleaned the public reads at Q25 with fastp, built clones with MiXCR and kept in-frame beta chains. Rows with a matching CDR3 protein are joined into one entry that keeps the most common DNA and genes. This sample is represented by fewer than 700,000 distinct CDR3 sequences; around 23% of them were singletons. Of the sample, over 12% falls within the top ten clones. A word on this clonotype: Its antigen target is currently unknown. Lacking the conserved final phenylalanine or tryptophan, this CDR3 likely reflects a read error.

The treatment or condition tag for this specimen amounts to: allogeneic hematopoietic cell transplantation with graft depleted of TCRalphabeta T cells and CD19 B cells. The children who served as transplant recipients had been given grafts of TCRalphabeta/CD19-depleted allogeneic hematopoietic cells. The research as a whole found: Over subsequent months, a decline in hyperexpanded clone frequencies was noted, and after one year, T-cell counts and TCRbeta diversity were mostly ascribed to newly produced T cells. Apparently early alphabetaT-cell count recovery about two months after transplant reportedly relied on only several hundred rapidly expanded clones derived from non-depleted graft cells. In some patients, the high TCRbeta diversity seen at day 60 was put down to recipient T cells and intrathymic progenitors that had survived conditioning.

The specimen comprised PBMCs, mostly from graft donor cells, sampled 360 days after TCRalphabeta/CD19-depleted stem cell transplant. The source of this sequence is a boy under three years old who had a stem cell transplant for acute myeloid leukemia, so the T cells may come from the graft donor.

The sequenced DNA is TGTGCCAGCAGCTTAGTGGTGTCCAATGAAAAACTGTTTGTT. Its product reads: CASSLVVSNEKLFV. In this chain, TRBV7-9 is recombined with TRBJ1-4; the D segment cannot be called with confidence. At the junction V is shortened by 1 base and J by 5 bases, with 8 bases in between. With termini counted, the CDR3 has 14 amino acids. Only the CDR3 DNA stays, 42 bases, in frame from base 1. From a lookup of the germline V gene (reference sequence), CDR1 and CDR2 are SEHNR and FQNEAQ.